These 13 T cell receptor beta chains share one sample of origin, sequenced in a study of T cells expressing NK-cell markers (dated by TCRdb to about 2020). The library was generated by 5' RACE. Sequencing took place on an Illumina HiSeq 2000. Following reprocessing of the reads by TCRdb, the data hold one row per CDR3 protein sequence and no DNA is available. This sample's table lists roughly 380,000 distinct CDR3 sequences. The ten largest clones represent over 4% of the sample. The specimen was blood T cells: a sorted CD56 or NKG2C T cell subset, CD4+ or CD8+ T cells, or bulk PBMC T cells (not recorded which). Receptors were obtained from a man between 18 and 69 years old in good health.

The CDR3 region is CASSKLQETEAFF. The chain links TRBV25-1 to TRBJ1-1; TCRdb returns TRBD1, unconfirmable since there is no DNA. The CDR3 totals 13 residues. In germline, CDR1 is MGHDK, CDR2 SYGVNS.

The gene calls are TRBV5-1 and TRBJ1-2; TCRdb reports TRBD1, a call that lacks DNA to check it against. This CDR3 is built from 13 residues. Germline V lookup: CDR1 SGHRS, CDR2 YFSETQ. The CDR3 loop is CASSLLRGTGYTF.

The chain uses TRBV6-5 and TRBJ2-3; the TCRdb call, TRBD2, lacks DNA for checking. The CDR3 is 17 residues long. Germline CDR1 and CDR2: MNHEY and SVGAGI. Here the CDR3 reads CASSWTSGGAVSDTQYF.

This sequence joins TRBV12-3 or TRBV12-4 and TRBJ1-5; TCRdb selects TRBD1, and the lack of DNA leaves this call unchecked. CDR3 length equals 14 residues. The CDR3 sequence is CASRLDRGLWPQHF.

V is TRBV7-8 and J is TRBJ2-2; TCRdb names TRBD1, which stays unverified in the absence of DNA. CDR3 size: 14 residues. From germline, CDR1 is SGHVS and CDR2 FQNEAQ. The CDR3 sequence is CASRRGGANGELFF. The full variable domain, in which reference TRBV7-8 and TRBJ2-2 provide the parts outside the CDR3, is GAGVSQSPRYKVAKRGQDVALRCDPISGHVSLFWYQQALGQGPEFLTYFQNEAQLDKSGLPSDRFFAERPEGSVSTLKIQRTQQEDSAVYLCASRRGGANGELFFGEGSRLTVL.

V is TRBV2 and J is TRBJ1-2; TCRdb calls TRBD1, which cannot be checked without DNA. The CDR3 consists of 15 residues. In germline, CDR1 is SNHLY, CDR2 FYNNEI. The chain's CDR3 is CASIRDRAHGGGYTF. The full variable domain, with the rest looked up from reference TRBV2 and TRBJ1-2, is EPEVTQTPSHQVTQMGQEVILRCVPISNHLYFYWYRQILGQKVEFLVSFYNNEISEKSEIFDDQFSVERPDGSNFTLKIRSTKLEDSAMYFCASIRDRAHGGGYTFGSGTRLTVV.

V usage is TRBV7-9 and J usage is TRBJ1-3; TCRdb's assignment of TRBD1 cannot be checked, as there is no DNA. CDR1 is SEHNR, CDR2 FQNEAQ, per germline (reference sequence). The CDR3 is 15 residues long. The CDR3 spells CASSLGGAAGNTIYF.

The chain employs TRBV6-1 and TRBJ2-3; lacking DNA, the TRBD2 call made by TCRdb goes unchecked. This CDR3 spans 13 amino acids. CDR1 MNHNS and CDR2 SASEGT come from the germline V gene. The CDR3 is CASRGRSTDTQYF.

This chain uses TRBV5-1 with TRBJ2-1; TCRdb designates TRBD2, a call that cannot be tested without DNA. From germline, CDR1 is SGHRS and CDR2 YFSETQ. This CDR3 contains 18 residues. The CDR3 spells CASRLQLAGGLAYNEQFF.

The gene calls are TRBV6-1 and TRBJ2-5; without DNA, the TCRdb call of TRBD1 cannot be checked. Germline V gene data show CDR1 as MNHNS and CDR2 as SASEGT. The CDR3 sequence is 16 residues long. The CDR3 loop is CASSDWGAPTGETQYF.

The V gene is TRBV7-9, the J gene TRBJ1-1. This CDR3 comprises 12 residues. Germline CDR1 reads SEHNR; CDR2 reads FQNEAQ (reference sequence). The CDR3: CASVVENTEAFF.

The chain carries TRBV5-1 and TRBJ1-6; TCRdb calls TRBD1, which cannot be checked without DNA. CDR3 length: 16 amino acids. CDR1 is SGHRS and CDR2 is YFSETQ in the germline V gene. This chain's CDR3 is CASSLSGGTYNSPLHF.

The chain links TRBV4-2 to TRBJ2-4; with no DNA, the TCRdb D assignment of TRBD2 cannot be verified. The CDR3 has 15 amino acids. Germline assignment: CDR1 LGHNA and CDR2 YNFKEQ. This CDR3 reads CASSQWRAGGNIQYF.